This T cell receptor (beta chain) was profiled in a study of T cells in Graves' hyperthyroidism and ophthalmopathy. Notes on the study in general: The model's output predicted ophthalmopathy at a median of around 6.9 months prior to onset.

Template material for amplifying TCR beta CDR3 regions consisted of RNA transcripts. First-round RT-PCR of the TCR CDR3 relied on the HTBI primer set. TCRdb re-derived calls from the multiplex PCR reads in MiXCR, one entry per CDR3 protein. The sample contains 400,000 to 500,000 distinct CDR3 sequences, roughly 13% of which appear only once. Trimming cost V 1 base and J 2 bases, with 9 bases left between them. This CDR3 contains 14 residues. Germline V gene sequence: CDR1 SGHAT, CDR2 FQNNGV. Patients were aged 18 to 65, had disease duration under 2 months, and had newly diagnosed hyperthyroidism. Uncontrolled infection, other autoimmune disease, pregnancy or lactation led to exclusion. This clonotype has ten or more counts. The target antigen is unknown.

The clonotype was recovered from a woman between 18 and 30 years old with Graves' hyperthyroidism. Sequenced sample: blood. The V and J genes are TRBV11-2 and TRBJ2-7; D remains unclear. DNA of the CDR3: TGTGCCAGCAGCTTAGGAACGGCAGCCTACGAGCAGTACTTC. Protein product: CASSLGTAAYEQYF.